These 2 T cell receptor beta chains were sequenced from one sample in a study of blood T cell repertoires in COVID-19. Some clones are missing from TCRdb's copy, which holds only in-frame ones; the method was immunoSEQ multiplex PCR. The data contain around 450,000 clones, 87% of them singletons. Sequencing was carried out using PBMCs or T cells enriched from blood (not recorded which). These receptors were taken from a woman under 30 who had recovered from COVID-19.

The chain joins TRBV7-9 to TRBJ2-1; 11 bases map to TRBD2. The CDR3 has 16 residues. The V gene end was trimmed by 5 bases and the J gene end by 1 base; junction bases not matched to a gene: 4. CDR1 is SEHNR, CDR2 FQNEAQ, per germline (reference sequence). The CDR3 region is CASSPPSGGSYNEQFF. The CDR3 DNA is TGTGCCAGCAGCCCACCTAGCGGGGGGTCCTACAATGAGCAGTTCTTC.

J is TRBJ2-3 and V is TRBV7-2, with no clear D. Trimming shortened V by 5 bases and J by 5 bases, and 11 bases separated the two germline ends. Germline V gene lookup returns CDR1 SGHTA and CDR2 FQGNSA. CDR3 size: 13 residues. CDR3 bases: TGTGCCAGCAGCCCCGATCATAGAGATACGCAGTATTTT. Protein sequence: CASSPDHRDTQYF.